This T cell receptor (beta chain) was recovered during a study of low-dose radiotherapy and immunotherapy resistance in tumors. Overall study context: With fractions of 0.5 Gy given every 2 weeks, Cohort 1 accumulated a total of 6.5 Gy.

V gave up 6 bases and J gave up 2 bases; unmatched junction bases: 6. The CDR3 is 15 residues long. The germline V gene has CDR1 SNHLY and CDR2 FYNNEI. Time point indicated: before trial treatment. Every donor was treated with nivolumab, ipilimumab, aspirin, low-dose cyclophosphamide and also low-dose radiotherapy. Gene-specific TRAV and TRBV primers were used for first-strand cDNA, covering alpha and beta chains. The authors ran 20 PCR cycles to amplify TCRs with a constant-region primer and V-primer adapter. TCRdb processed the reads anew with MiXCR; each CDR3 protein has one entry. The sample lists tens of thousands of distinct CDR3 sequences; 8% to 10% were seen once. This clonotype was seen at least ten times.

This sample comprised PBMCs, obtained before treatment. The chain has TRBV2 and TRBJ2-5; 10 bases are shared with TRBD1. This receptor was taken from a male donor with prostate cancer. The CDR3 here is CASRAGTGVQETQYF. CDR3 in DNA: TGTGCCAGCAGGGCCGGGACAGGGGTTCAAGAGACCCAGTACTTC.